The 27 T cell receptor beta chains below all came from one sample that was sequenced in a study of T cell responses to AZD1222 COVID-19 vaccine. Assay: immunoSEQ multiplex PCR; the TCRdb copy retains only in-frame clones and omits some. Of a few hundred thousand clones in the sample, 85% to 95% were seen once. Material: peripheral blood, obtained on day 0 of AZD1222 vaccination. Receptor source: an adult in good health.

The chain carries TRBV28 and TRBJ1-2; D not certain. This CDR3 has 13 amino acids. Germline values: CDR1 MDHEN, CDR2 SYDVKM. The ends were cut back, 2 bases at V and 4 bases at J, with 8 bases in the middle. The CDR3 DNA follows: TGTGCCAGCAGTTTAACACAACTCTATGGCTACACCTTC. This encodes CASSLTQLYGYTF.

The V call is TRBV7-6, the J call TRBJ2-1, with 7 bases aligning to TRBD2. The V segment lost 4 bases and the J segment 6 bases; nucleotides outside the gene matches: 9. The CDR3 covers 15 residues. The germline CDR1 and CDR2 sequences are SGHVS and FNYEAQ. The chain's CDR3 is CASSSLGGRSNEQFF. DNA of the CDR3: TGTGCCAGCAGCTCCCTGGGAGGGCGCAGCAATGAGCAGTTCTTC.

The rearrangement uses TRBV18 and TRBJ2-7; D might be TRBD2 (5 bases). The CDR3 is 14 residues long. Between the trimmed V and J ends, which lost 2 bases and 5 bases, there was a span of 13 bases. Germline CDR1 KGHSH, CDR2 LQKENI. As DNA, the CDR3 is TGTGCCAGCTCACCAGCAGGAGGAAAGGACGAGCAGTACTTC. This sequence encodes CASSPAGGKDEQYF. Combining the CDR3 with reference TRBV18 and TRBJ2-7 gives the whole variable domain NAGVMQNPRHLVRRRGQEARLRCSPMKGHSHVYWYRQLPEEGLKFMVYLQKENIIDESGMPKERFSAEFPKEGPSILRIQQVVRGDSAAYFCASSPAGGKDEQYFGPGTRLTVT.

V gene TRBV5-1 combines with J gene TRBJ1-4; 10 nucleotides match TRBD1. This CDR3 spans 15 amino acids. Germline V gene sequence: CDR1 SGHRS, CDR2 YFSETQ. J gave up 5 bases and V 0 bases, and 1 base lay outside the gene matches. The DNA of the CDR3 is TGCGCCAGCAGCTTGGTGGGACAGGGGAATGAAAAACTGTTTTTT. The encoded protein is CASSLVGQGNEKLFF.

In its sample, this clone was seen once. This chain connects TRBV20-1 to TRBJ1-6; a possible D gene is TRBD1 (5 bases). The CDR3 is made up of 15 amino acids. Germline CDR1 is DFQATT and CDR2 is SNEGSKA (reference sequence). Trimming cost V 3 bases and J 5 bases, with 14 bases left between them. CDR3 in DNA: TGCAGTGCTAGTCCGCCGGGGGGGGATAATTCACCCCTCCACTTT. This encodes CSASPPGGDNSPLHF.

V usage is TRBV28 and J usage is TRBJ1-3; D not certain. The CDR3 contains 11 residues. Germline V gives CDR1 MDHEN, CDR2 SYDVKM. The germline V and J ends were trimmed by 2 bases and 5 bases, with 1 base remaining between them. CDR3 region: CASSLRNTIYF. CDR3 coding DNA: TGTGCCAGCAGTTTAAGAAACACCATATATTTT.

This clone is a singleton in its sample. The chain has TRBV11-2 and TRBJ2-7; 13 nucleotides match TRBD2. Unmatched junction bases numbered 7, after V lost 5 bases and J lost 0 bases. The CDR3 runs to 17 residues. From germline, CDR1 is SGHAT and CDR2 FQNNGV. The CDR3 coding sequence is TGTGCCAGCAGCGGAGGGACTAGCGGGACTAGCTCCTACGAGCAGTACTTC. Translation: CASSGGTSGTSSYEQYF.

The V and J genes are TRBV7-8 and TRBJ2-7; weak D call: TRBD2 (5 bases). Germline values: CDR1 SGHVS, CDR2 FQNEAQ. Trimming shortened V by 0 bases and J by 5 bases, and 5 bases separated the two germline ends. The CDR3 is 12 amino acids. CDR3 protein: CASSLAGDEQYF. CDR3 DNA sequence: TGTGCCAGCAGCTTAGCGGGAGACGAGCAGTACTTC. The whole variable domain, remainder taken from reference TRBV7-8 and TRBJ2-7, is GAGVSQSPRYKVAKRGQDVALRCDPISGHVSLFWYQQALGQGPEFLTYFQNEAQLDKSGLPSDRFFAERPEGSVSTLKIQRTQQEDSAVYLCASSLAGDEQYFGPGTRLTVT.

The CDR3 is CASSGRGQSKYGYTF. The CDR3 nucleotides are TGTGCCAGCAGTGGCCGGGGACAGTCCAAATATGGCTACACCTTC. The V call is TRBV27, the J call TRBJ1-2; TRBD1 aligns across 7 bases. The CDR3 runs to 15 residues. After removal of 5 bases from V and 5 bases from J, the junction contained 11 bases not matched to a gene. CDR1 and CDR2 from the germline V gene are MNHEY and SMNVEV (reference sequence).

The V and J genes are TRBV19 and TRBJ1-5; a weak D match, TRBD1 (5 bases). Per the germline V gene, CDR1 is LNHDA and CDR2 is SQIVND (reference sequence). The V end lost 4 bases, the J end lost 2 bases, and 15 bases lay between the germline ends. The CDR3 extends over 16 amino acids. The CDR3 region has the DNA TGTGCCAGTAGTACACCGCGGGGCAGGGGCAATCAGCCCCAGCATTTT. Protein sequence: CASSTPRGRGNQPQHF.

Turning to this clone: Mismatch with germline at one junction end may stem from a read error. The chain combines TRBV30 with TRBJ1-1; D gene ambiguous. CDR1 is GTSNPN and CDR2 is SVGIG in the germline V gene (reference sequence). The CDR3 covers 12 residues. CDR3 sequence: CAWSTVNPEAFF. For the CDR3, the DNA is TGTGCCTGGAGTACGGTGAACCCTGAAGCTTTCTTT.

CDR3 DNA: TGTGCCAGTAGTATAGCACCACGAGGGCCCAAAGAGACCCAGTACTTC. Protein product: CASSIAPRGPKETQYF. The chain is built from TRBV19 and TRBJ2-5; the D gene is possibly TRBD2 (5 bases). From germline, CDR1 is LNHDA and CDR2 SQIVND (reference sequence). Trimming removed 1 base from V and 3 bases from J, with 15 bases in between. CDR3 size: 16 residues.

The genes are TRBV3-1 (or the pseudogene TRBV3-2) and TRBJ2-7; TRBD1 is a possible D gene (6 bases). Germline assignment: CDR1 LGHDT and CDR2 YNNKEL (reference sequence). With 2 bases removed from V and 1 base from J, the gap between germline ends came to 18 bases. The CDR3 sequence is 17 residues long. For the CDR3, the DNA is TGTGCCAGCAGCCAAACCCCCGGCAGGGGCAGATCCTACGAGCAGTACTTC. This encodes CASSQTPGRGRSYEQYF.

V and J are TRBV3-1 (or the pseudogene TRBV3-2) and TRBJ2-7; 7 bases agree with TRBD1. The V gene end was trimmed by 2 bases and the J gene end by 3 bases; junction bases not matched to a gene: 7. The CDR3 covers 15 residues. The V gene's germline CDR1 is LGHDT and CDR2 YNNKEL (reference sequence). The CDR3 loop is CASSQNRDRVYEQYF. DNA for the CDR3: TGTGCCAGCAGCCAAAACCGGGACAGAGTCTACGAGCAGTACTTC.

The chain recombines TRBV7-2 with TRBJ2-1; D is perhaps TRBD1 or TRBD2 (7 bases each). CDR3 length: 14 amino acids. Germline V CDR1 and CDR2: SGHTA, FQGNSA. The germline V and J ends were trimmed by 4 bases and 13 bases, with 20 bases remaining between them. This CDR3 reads CASSSGLGRTGQFF. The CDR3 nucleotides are TGTGCCAGCAGCTCTGGACTAGGGAGGACAGGCCAGTTCTTC.

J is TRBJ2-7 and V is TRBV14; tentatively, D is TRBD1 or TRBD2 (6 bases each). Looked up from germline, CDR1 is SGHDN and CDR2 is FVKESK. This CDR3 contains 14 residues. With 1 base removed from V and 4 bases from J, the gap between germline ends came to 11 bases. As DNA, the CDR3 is TGTGCCAGCAGCCAAGGGGGGGCTGTTTACGAGCAGTACTTC. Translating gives CASSQGGAVYEQYF.

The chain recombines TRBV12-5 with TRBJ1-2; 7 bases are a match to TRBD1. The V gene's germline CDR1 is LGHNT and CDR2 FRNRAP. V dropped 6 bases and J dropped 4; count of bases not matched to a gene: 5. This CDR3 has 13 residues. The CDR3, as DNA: TGTGCTAGTGGCTCCGACAGGGCCTATGGCTACACCTTC. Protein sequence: CASGSDRAYGYTF.

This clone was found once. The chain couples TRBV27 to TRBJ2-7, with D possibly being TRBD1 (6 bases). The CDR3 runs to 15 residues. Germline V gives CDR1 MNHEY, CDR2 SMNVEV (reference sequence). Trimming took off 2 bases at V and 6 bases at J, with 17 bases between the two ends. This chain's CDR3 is CASSLVGLQGIEQYF. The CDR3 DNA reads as TGTGCCAGCAGTTTAGTGGGATTACAGGGAATCGAGCAGTACTTC.

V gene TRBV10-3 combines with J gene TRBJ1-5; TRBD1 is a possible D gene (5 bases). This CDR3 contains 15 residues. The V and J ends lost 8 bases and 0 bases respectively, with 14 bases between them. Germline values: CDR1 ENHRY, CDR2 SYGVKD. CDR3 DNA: TGTGCCATCGGAGGGACGGAGAATAGCAATCAGCCCCAGCATTTT. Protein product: CAIGGTENSNQPQHF.

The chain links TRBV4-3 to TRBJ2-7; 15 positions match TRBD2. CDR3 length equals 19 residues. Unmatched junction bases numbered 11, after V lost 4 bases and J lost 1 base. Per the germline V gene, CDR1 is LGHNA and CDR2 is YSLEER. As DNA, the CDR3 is TGCGCCAGCAGCCCGGGACTAGCGGGAGGCCACGTCGGATCCTACGAGCAGTACTTC. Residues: CASSPGLAGGHVGSYEQYF.

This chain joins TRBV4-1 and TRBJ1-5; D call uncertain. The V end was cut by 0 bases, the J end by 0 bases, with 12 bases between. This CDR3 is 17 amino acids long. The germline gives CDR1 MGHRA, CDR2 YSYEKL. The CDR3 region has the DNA TGCGCCAGCAGCCAAGATGGTGGTCTAGGTAGCAATCAGCCCCAGCATTTT. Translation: CASSQDGGLGSNQPQHF.

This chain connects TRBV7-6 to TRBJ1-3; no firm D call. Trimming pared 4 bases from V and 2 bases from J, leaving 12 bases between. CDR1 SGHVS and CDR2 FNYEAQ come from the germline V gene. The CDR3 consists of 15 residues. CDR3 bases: TGTGCCAGCAGCTCCCGGGAAGGCACTGGAAACACCATATATTTT. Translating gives CASSSREGTGNTIYF.

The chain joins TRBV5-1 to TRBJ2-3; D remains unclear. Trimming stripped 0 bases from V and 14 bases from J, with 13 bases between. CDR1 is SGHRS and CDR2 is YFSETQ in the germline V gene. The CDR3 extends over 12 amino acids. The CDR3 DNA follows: TGCGCCAGCAGCTTGGAGGACGAGGTGGCGTATTTT. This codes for CASSLEDEVAYF. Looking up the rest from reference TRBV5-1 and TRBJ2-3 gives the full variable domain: KAGVTQTPRYLIKTRGQQVTLSCSPISGHRSVSWYQQTPGQGLQFLFEYFSETQRNKGNFPGRFSGRQFSNSRSEMNVSTLELGDSALYLCASSLEDEVAYFGPGTRLTVL.

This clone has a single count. CDR3 nucleotide sequence: TGCGCCAGCAGCCGCAGACGCGGAGGGGGGTACAATGAGCAGTTCTTC. Translated, it gives CASSRRRGGGYNEQFF. The rearrangement joins TRBV4-3 to TRBJ2-1; D may be TRBD1 or TRBD2 (6 bases each). Trimming took off 4 bases at V and 4 bases at J, with 17 bases between the two ends. Germline lookup yields CDR1 LGHNA and CDR2 YSLEER. This CDR3 spans 16 amino acids.

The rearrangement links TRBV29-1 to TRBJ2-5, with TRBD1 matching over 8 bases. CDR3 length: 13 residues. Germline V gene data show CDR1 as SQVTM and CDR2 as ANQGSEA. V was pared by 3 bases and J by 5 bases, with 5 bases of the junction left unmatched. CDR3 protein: CSVERDRRETQYF. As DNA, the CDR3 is TGCAGCGTTGAGAGGGACAGGAGGGAGACCCAGTACTTC.

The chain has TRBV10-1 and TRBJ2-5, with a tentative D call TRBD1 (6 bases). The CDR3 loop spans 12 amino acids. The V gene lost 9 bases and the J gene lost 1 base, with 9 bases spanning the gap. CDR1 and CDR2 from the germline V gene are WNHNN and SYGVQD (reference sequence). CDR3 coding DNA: TGCGCCAGTCCGGACAGCCAAGAGACCCAGTACTTC. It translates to CASPDSQETQYF.

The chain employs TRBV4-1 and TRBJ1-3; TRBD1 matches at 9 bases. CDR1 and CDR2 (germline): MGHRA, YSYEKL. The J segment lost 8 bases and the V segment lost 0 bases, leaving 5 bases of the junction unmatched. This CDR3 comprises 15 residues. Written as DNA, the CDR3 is TGCGCCAGCAGCCAAGAAAACAGGGGGCAGGACACCATATATTTT. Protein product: CASSQENRGQDTIYF.